A selection of T cell receptor beta chains follows, all from one sample in a study of shared clonotypes between healthy human individuals. The assay was immunoSEQ multiplex PCR, and TCRdb's table has in-frame clones only and misses some. The data show about 1.1 million clones, approximately 80% seen once. The material sequenced was memory CD4+ T cells from PBMCs. The receptors here all came from a man in his late teens or twenties in good health. Some clones in this sample may be carry-over from other donors' samples. Each CDR3 is given with its conserved first and last residue. The D gene is left open where the match is weak. For some rows the clone size is stated as once, few or many, or as a class when expanded; others skip it.

clone size | CDR3 length | J gene | D gene | V gene | CDR3 protein | CDR3 DNA
. | 13 | TRBJ1-1 | . | TRBV18 | CASSPQGNTEAFF | TGTGCCAGCTCACCCCAGGGAAACACTGAAGCTTTCTTT
once | 18 | TRBJ2-1 | TRBD2 | TRBV4-2 | CASSPGTSGMNPNNEQFF | TGTGCCAGCAGCCCAGGGACTAGCGGGATGAATCCCAATAATGAGCAGTTCTTC
. | 14 | TRBJ1-2 | . | TRBV4-2 | CASSQKGSRWDYTF | TGTGCCAGCAGCCAGAAAGGGTCCCGCTGGGACTACACCTTC
. | 15 | TRBJ1-3 | TRBD1 | TRBV28 | CASIRNRGLSNTIYF | TGTGCCAGCATCCGTAACAGGGGACTGAGCAACACCATATATTTT
once | 15 | TRBJ1-6 | TRBD1 | TRBV27 | CASSPGTGGTSPLHF | TGTGCCAGCAGTCCCGGGACAGGGGGCACTTCACCCCTCCACTTT
. | 13 | TRBJ2-7 | . | TRBV12-2 | CASRLVGCYEQYF | TGTGCAAGTCGCTTAGTAGGGTGCTACGAGCAGTACTTC
. | 14 | TRBJ1-2 | TRBD1 | TRBV25-1 | CASSDLDRVHGYTF | TGTGCCAGCAGTGACCTGGACAGGGTCCATGGCTACACCTTC
. | 14 | TRBJ2-5 | TRBD2 | TRBV4-2 | CASSQAGGQETQYF | TGTGCCAGCAGCCAAGCGGGAGGACAAGAGACCCAGTACTTC
. | 15 | TRBJ1-1 | . | TRBV5-1 | CASSLGLGSRTEAFF | TGCGCCAGCAGCTTGGGTCTAGGCAGTAGGACTGAAGCTTTCTTT
once | 14 | TRBJ1-5 | . | TRBV6-1 | CASTRDISNQPQHF | TGTGCCAGTACTCGGGACATAAGCAATCAGCCCCAGCATTTT
. | 15 | TRBJ1-1 | TRBD1 | TRBV10-3 | CAISDRGTGDTEAFF | TGTGCCATCAGTGATCGCGGGACAGGGGATACTGAAGCTTTCTTT
. | 16 | TRBJ1-3 | . | TRBV9 | CASSGAWGAAGNTIYF | TGTGCCAGCAGCGGGGCGTGGGGGGCGGCTGGAAACACCATATATTTT
few | 16 | TRBJ1-6 | . | TRBV10-1 | CASSPLKGSYNSPLHF | TGCGCCAGCAGTCCCCTTAAGGGCTCCTATAATTCACCCCTCCACTTT
many | 13 | TRBJ1-5 | . | TRBV5-1 | CASSGAPGQPQHF | TGCGCCAGCAGCGGGGCCCCTGGGCAGCCCCAGCATTTT
. | 15 | TRBJ2-1 | . | TRBV19 | CASSMPGLINLKWFF | TGTGCCAGTAGTATGCCGGGACTTATCAACCTTAAGTGGTTCTTC
. | 17 | TRBJ2-2 | TRBD2 | TRBV4-1 | CASSQARTSVGTGELFF | TGCGCCAGCAGCCAAGCCCGGACTAGCGTTGGCACCGGGGAGCTGTTTTTT
. | 19 | TRBJ2-1 | TRBD2 | TRBV4-2 | CASSQENFASGKSSNEQFF | TGTGCCAGCAGCCAAGAGAACTTCGCTAGCGGGAAGTCGAGCAATGAGCAGTTCTTC
. | 16 | TRBJ1-2 | . | TRBV29-1 | CSVHTRWQGGNRGYTF | TGCAGCGTTCATACTCGGTGGCAGGGTGGTAATCGTGGCTACACCTTC
. | 16 | TRBJ2-6 | TRBD1 | TRBV28 | CASRGTGVSGANVLTF | TGTGCCAGCAGAGGGACAGGGGTTTCTGGGGCCAACGTCCTGACTTTC
few | 14 | TRBJ1-4 | . | TRBV30 | CAWSDRVVGEKLFF | TGTGCCTGGAGCGACCGGGTCGTTGGAGAAAAACTGTTTTTT
. | 12 | TRBJ1-1 | . | TRBV5-1 | CASSSQGPEAFF | TGCGCCAGCAGCTCCCAGGGCCCTGAAGCTTTCTTT
. | 15 | TRBJ1-1 | . | TRBV7-9 | CASSLMGQTNTEAFF | TGTGCCAGCAGCTTAATGGGACAAACGAACACTGAAGCTTTCTTT
. | 14 | TRBJ1-5 | . | TRBV27 | CASSLRGGNQPQHF | TGTGCCAGCAGTTTACGGGGGGGCAATCAGCCCCAGCATTTT